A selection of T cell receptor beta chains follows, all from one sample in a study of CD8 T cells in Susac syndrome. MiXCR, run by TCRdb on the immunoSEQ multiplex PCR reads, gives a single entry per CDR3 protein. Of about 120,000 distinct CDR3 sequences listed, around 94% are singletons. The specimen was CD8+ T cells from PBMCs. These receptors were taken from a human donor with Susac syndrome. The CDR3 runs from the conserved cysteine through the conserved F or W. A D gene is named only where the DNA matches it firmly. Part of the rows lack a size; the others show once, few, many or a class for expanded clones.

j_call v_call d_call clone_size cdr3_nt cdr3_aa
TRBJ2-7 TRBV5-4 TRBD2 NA TGTGCCAGCAGAGATAGCGGGAGTGGGTACGAGCAGTACTTC CASRDSGSGYEQYF
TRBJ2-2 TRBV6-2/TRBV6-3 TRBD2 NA TGTGCCAGCAGTACTAGCGGGCAGAACACCGGGGAGCTGTTTTTT CASSTSGQNTGELFF
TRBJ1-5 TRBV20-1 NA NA TGCAGTGCCAGGCATACCGGGGCTCTCAATCAGCCCCAGCATTTT CSARHTGALNQPQHF
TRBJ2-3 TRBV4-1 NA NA TGCGCCAGCAGCGTAGGGGGGGCGGATACGCAGTATTTT CASSVGGADTQYF
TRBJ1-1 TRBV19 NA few TGTGCCAGTAGCCTTCCGGGCACTGAAGCTTTCTTT CASSLPGTEAFF
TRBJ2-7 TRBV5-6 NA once TGTGCCAGCAGCAAGGTCCCCTACGAGCAGTACTTC CASSKVPYEQYF
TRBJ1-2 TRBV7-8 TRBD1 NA TGTGCCAGCAGCTTAGAACAGGGACAGCCCAACTATGGCTACACCTTC CASSLEQGQPNYGYTF
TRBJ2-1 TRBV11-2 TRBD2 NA TGTGCCAGCAGCTTGGGGGGACTACTCGATGAGCAGTTCTTC CASSLGGLLDEQFF
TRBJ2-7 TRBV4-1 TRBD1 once TGCGCCAGCAGCCAGGGGGACAGGGGGCCCTACGAGCAGTACTTC CASSQGDRGPYEQYF
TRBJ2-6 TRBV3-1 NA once TGTGCCAGCAGTAAACCCTCAGGGGCTGGGGCCAACGTCCTGACTTTC CASSKPSGAGANVLTF
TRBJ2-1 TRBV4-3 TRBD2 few TGCGCCAGCAGCCAAGATAGCGGGAGGGGGGAGGAGCAGTTCTTC CASSQDSGRGEEQFF
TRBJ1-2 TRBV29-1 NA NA TGCAGCGTGGAGGGACCGCCGACCTCCTATGGCTACACCTTC CSVEGPPTSYGYTF
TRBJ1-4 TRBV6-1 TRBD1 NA TGTGCCAGCAGTGACACACCTACCGGGACAGGGCCCGAAAAACTGTTTTTT CASSDTPTGTGPEKLFF
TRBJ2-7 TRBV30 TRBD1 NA TGTGCCTGGAGTGTGTGGGACAGGGTTTACGAGCAGTACTTC CAWSVWDRVYEQYF
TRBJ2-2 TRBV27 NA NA TGTGCCAGCGGGAGGCCGAACACCGGGGAGCTGTTTTTT CASGRPNTGELFF
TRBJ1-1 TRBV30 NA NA TGTGCCTGGAGATTAGGAGGGAATGAAGCTTTCTTT CAWRLGGNEAFF
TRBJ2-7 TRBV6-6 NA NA TGTGCCAGCAGTCTCGGAGTACCGGGGTACGAGCAGTACTTC CASSLGVPGYEQYF
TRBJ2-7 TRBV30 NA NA TGTGCCTGGAGTGAGTCCCCTCCATACGAGCAGTACTTC CAWSESPPYEQYF
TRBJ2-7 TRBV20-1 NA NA TGCAGTGCTAGAGATATTAAAGCGAGCTCCTACGAGCAGTACTTC CSARDIKASSYEQYF
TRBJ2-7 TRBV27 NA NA TGTGCCAGCAGTTCCTCCTTCGGGGGCGAGCAGTACTTC CASSSSFGGEQYF
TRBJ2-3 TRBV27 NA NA TGTGCCAGCAGTTTCAGTCGGTCAGATACGCAGTATTTT CASSFSRSDTQYF
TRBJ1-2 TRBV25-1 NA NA TGTGCCAGCAGTGAATGGCCGGGGGAAAATGGCTACACCTTC CASSEWPGENGYTF
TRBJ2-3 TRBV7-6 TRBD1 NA TGTGCCAGCACCAGGACAGGGAGCACAGATACGCAGTATTTT CASTRTGSTDTQYF
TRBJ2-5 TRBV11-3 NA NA TGTGCCAGCAGCTCAGTAGCGACTACCCCGGGAGAGACCCAGTACTTC CASSSVATTPGETQYF
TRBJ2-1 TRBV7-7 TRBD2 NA TGTGCTAGCAGCCTGCCCGCCGGACTAGCCGGCTACAATGAGCAGTTCTTC CASSLPAGLAGYNEQFF
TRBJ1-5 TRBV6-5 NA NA TGTGCCAGCAGTTACCGTCAGTGGTTCAGGCTCAATCAGCCCCAGCATTTT CASSYRQWFRLNQPQHF
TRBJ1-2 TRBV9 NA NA TGTGCCAGCAGCGTAGGCTCCGGGAATGGCTATGGCTACACCTTC CASSVGSGNGYGYTF
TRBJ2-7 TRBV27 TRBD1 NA TGTGCCAGCAGGGAGTACAGGGGTGAGCAGTACTTC CASREYRGEQYF
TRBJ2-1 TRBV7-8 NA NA TGTGCCAGCAGCCTTGCGGGGACAAGCTCCTACAATGAGCAGTTCTTC CASSLAGTSSYNEQFF
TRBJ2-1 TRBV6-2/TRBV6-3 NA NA TGTGCCAGCACCTTGGGGAATGAGCAGTTCTTC CASTLGNEQFF
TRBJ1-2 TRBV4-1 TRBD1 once TGCGCCAGCAGCTCGCTAAGGGGGCGAACTAACTATGGCTACACCTTC CASSSLRGRTNYGYTF
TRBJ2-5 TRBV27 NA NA TGTGCCAGCCGAGACTTAACGGGGGAGACCCAGTACTTC CASRDLTGETQYF
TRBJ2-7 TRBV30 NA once TGTGCCTGGCGGACCGGGCCCTACGAGCAGTACTTC CAWRTGPYEQYF
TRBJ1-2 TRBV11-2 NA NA TGTGCCAGCAGCTTATATGTCGCAGGGGCGGATGGCTACACCTTC CASSLYVAGADGYTF
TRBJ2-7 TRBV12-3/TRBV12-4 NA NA TGTGCCAGCAGCCCGCCGGGGTTCACCTACGAGCAGTACTTC CASSPPGFTYEQYF
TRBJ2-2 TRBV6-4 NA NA TGTGCCAGCAGTACAGGGTCTCACGGGGAGCTGTTTTTT CASSTGSHGELFF
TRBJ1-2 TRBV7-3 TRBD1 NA TGTGCCAGCAGCCCCGGACAGGGGGATGGCTACACCTTC CASSPGQGDGYTF
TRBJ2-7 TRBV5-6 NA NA TGTGCCAGCAGCCCCGGGACTTTTAACTCCTACGAGCAGTACTTC CASSPGTFNSYEQYF
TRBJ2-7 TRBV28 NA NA TGTGCCAGCAGTTTAATTGGGGAAGGGGACTACGAGCAGTACTTC CASSLIGEGDYEQYF
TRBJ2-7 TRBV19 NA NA TGTGCCAGTAGTATGGGTCTAACAGGATACGAGCAGTACTTC CASSMGLTGYEQYF
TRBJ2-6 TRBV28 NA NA TGTGCCAGCAGTTTGGGACCCTGGGGCTCTGGGGCCAACGTCCTGACTTTC CASSLGPWGSGANVLTF
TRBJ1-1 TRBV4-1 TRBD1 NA TGCGCCAGCAGCCCGTCCGGGACAGGGAGGGACACTGAAGCTTTCTTT CASSPSGTGRDTEAFF
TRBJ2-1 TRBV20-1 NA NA TGCAGTGCTAGAGATGATCTTTCGACAGCCCGAGCACGGAGCTCCTACAATGAGCAGTTCTTC CSARDDLSTARARSSYNEQFF
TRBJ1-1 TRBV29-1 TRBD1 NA TGCAGCGCCTGGGACAGGGGAACGAACACTGAAGCTTTCTTT CSAWDRGTNTEAFF
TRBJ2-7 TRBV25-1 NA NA TGTGCCAGCAGTGAATCCGGGGATAGGGCCGAGCAGTACTTC CASSESGDRAEQYF